Below are 28 T cell receptor beta chains sequenced from a single sample in a study of blood T cell repertoires in COVID-19. The data were produced by immunoSEQ multiplex PCR, yet TCRdb's version contains in-frame clones alone and is incomplete. The sample includes fewer than 350,000 clones, around 88% of them seen just once. The specimen was PBMCs or T cells enriched from blood (not recorded which). The receptors derive from a woman in her forties who had recovered from COVID-19.

The V and J genes are TRBV3-1 (or the pseudogene TRBV3-2) and TRBJ1-4; the D is unclear. V dropped 0 bases and J dropped 0 bases, with 11 bases sitting between them. Germline CDR1 and CDR2: LGHDT and YNNKEL (reference sequence). The CDR3 sequence is 17 residues long. The chain's CDR3 is CASSQEGRRATNEKLFF. The CDR3 DNA follows: TGTGCCAGCAGCCAAGAGGGCAGGCGAGCAACTAATGAAAAACTGTTTTTT.

The chain joins TRBV12-3 or TRBV12-4 to TRBJ2-7, with a weak D call TRBD1 (6 bases). There are 12 residues in the CDR3. V shed 3 bases and J shed 4 bases, with 7 bases lying between them. For the CDR3, the DNA is TGTGCCAGCAGTTTGCAGGGGTACGAGCAGTACTTC. Amino acid sequence: CASSLQGYEQYF.

This chain links TRBV30 with TRBJ1-5, with TRBD1 identical over 10 bases. CDR1 and CDR2 from the germline V gene are GTSNPN and SVGIG (reference sequence). Trimming took 2 bases from V and 9 from J; bases not matched to a gene: 16. CDR3 length: 17 amino acids. The CDR3 coding sequence is TGTGCCTGGAGTACCCCCAACTGGACAGGGGGATATTCGCCCCAGCATTTT. Protein product: CAWSTPNWTGGYSPQHF.

J is TRBJ2-1 and V is TRBV10-3; TRBD1 might be the D (6 bases). The CDR3 consists of 14 residues. Germline V gives CDR1 ENHRY, CDR2 SYGVKD. The V end lost 5 bases, the J end lost 10 bases, and 18 bases lay between the germline ends. The CDR3 DNA reads as TGTGCCATCAGTCGGGACAAATCCTCCTCGGAGCAGTTCTTC. Amino acids: CAISRDKSSSEQFF.

This chain connects TRBV4-3 to TRBJ1-1; 7 positions match TRBD1. Trimming at V came to 3 bases and at J to 5 bases, leaving 9 bases not matched to a gene. The V gene's germline CDR1 is LGHNA and CDR2 YSLEER. This CDR3 has 15 residues. The CDR3 DNA reads as TGCGCCAGCAGCCAGGAGGGGGCGCGACTTACTGAAGCTTTCTTT. It specifies CASSQEGARLTEAFF.

This clone was counted at least ten times. The rearrangement joins TRBV4-1 to TRBJ2-2; TRBD1 agrees at 9 bases. This CDR3 has 18 amino acids. The V segment lost 5 bases and the J segment 3 bases; nucleotides outside the gene matches: 13. Looked up from germline, CDR1 is MGHRA and CDR2 is YSYEKL. The CDR3: CASSWTPYRGQDTGELFF. The CDR3 nucleotides are TGCGCCAGCAGCTGGACCCCCTACAGGGGGCAGGACACCGGGGAGCTGTTTTTT.

V is TRBV6-5 and J is TRBJ2-1; 8 bases align to TRBD2. The germline V gene encodes CDR1 MNHEY and CDR2 SVGAGI. CDR3 length equals 15 residues. The V gene end was trimmed by 1 base and the J gene end by 6 bases; junction bases not matched to a gene: 5. The DNA for the CDR3 is TGTGCCAGCAGTTACTATCTAGCGGGTCCCAATGAGCAGTTCTTC. Protein product: CASSYYLAGPNEQFF.

The CDR3 reads CASSEGWGGTGDEKLFF. The CDR3 DNA is TGTGCCAGCAGTGAAGGATGGGGCGGGACAGGCGATGAAAAACTGTTTTTT. The chain uses TRBV6-1 and TRBJ1-4, with 8 bases identical to TRBD1. Germline values: CDR1 MNHNS, CDR2 SASEGT. V gave up 1 base and J gave up 6 bases; unmatched junction bases: 10. This CDR3 has 17 residues.

This clone was seen many times. The identical CDR3 is also encoded by other nucleotide sequences in the sample. V is TRBV20-1 and J is TRBJ1-2, with 7 bases matching TRBD1. Germline assignment: CDR1 DFQATT and CDR2 SNEGSKA (reference sequence). V was clipped by 6 bases and J by 7 bases; unmatched bases: 5. CDR3 length: 11 residues. CDR3 nucleotides: TGCAGTGCCCAGGGGGGTCTTGGCTACACCTTC. It codes for CSAQGGLGYTF.

Written as DNA, the CDR3 is TGTGCCAGCAGTTTAGCCCTAACCTACGAGCAGTACTTC. Amino acids: CASSLALTYEQYF. This chain uses TRBV12-3 or TRBV12-4 with TRBJ2-7, with D uncertain. The CDR3 loop spans 13 amino acids. The ends were cut back, 0 bases at V and 2 bases at J, with 5 bases in the middle.

The rearrangement uses TRBV6-5 and TRBJ2-1; 11 nucleotides align to TRBD2. V was clipped by 2 bases and J by 9 bases; unmatched bases: 9. The CDR3 is 16 amino acids. Germline lookup yields CDR1 MNHEY and CDR2 SVGAGI. CDR3 sequence reads: CASSYVTSGSSGEQFF. In DNA, the CDR3 is TGTGCCAGCAGTTACGTCACTAGCGGGAGTTCTGGTGAGCAGTTCTTC.

The J gene is TRBJ1-3, the V gene TRBV28; D possibly corresponds to TRBD1 (6 bases). This CDR3 is built from 17 residues. Looked up from germline, CDR1 is MDHEN and CDR2 is SYDVKM. Deletions cut 2 bases from V and 0 bases from J, with 14 bases between. CDR3 sequence reads: CASSLVRGTNSGNTIYF. The CDR3 region has the DNA TGTGCCAGCAGTTTAGTGAGGGGGACCAACTCTGGAAACACCATATATTTT.

CDR3 sequence reads: CASTGQSADTQYF. The CDR3 region has the DNA TGTGCCAGCACCGGACAGTCAGCAGATACGCAGTATTTT. The V call is TRBV5-8, the J call TRBJ2-3; perhaps TRBD1 as D (6 bases). The V end lost 6 bases, the J end lost 4 bases, and 12 bases lay between the germline ends. Germline loops: CDR1 SGHTS, CDR2 YDEGEE. The CDR3 extends over 13 amino acids.

CDR3 DNA: TGTGCCAGCAGCTTAGAAGGGCTAGCGGGCGGCGAGCAGTACTTC. Encoded protein: CASSLEGLAGGEQYF. The chain employs TRBV7-2 and TRBJ2-7; 8 bases line up with TRBD2. V gave up 1 base and J gave up 6 bases; unmatched junction bases: 8. The CDR3 spans 15 residues. The V gene's germline CDR1 is SGHTA and CDR2 FQGNSA.

This clone was seen once. The genes are TRBV29-1 and TRBJ1-1; tentative D call: TRBD1 (5 bases). This CDR3 is 12 amino acids long. Germline V gives CDR1 SQVTM, CDR2 ANQGSEA. V dropped 5 bases and J dropped 0 bases, with 7 bases sitting between them. The CDR3 spells CSVQQVNTEAFF. The CDR3 DNA reads as TGCAGCGTTCAACAGGTGAACACTGAAGCTTTCTTT. Looking up the rest from reference TRBV29-1 and TRBJ1-1 gives the full variable domain: SAVISQKPSRDICQRGTSLTIQCQVDSQVTMMFWYRQQPGQSLTLIATANQGSEATYESGFVIDKFPISRPNLTFSTLTVSNMSPEDSSIYLCSVQQVNTEAFFGQGTRLTVV.

The chain joins TRBV19 to TRBJ1-1, with D unclear. This CDR3 has 15 residues. Germline V CDR1 and CDR2: LNHDA, SQIVND (reference sequence). V was cut by 9 bases and J by 2 bases, with 19 bases left in between. CDR3: CASYPGGQPNTEAFF. The CDR3 DNA reads TGTGCCAGCTACCCGGGAGGGCAGCCCAACACTGAAGCTTTCTTT.

The J gene is TRBJ1-4, the V gene TRBV19; TRBD1 is a possible D gene (5 bases). CDR3 length: 15 amino acids. Germline V gives CDR1 LNHDA, CDR2 SQIVND (reference sequence). V lost 3 bases, J lost 6 bases, and 14 bases lay in between. DNA for the CDR3: TGTGCCAGTAGTATGGGCAGTTGGGGGGATGAAAAACTGTTTTTT. Its translation is CASSMGSWGDEKLFF.

V gene TRBV29-1 combines with J gene TRBJ2-7; 11 nucleotides agree with TRBD2. The CDR3 runs to 13 residues. Germline trimming cut 4 bases from V and 3 bases from J; bases unmatched to any gene: 2. In germline, CDR1 is SQVTM, CDR2 ANQGSEA. CDR3 amino acids: CSVVTSGSYEQYF. Written as DNA, the CDR3 is TGCAGCGTTGTAACTAGCGGGAGCTACGAGCAGTACTTC.

The chain recombines TRBV19 with TRBJ1-2, with 8 bases lining up with TRBD1. V trimming: 9 bases; J trimming: 7 bases; junction bases outside the gene matches: 13. The germline gives CDR1 LNHDA, CDR2 SQIVND (reference sequence). The CDR3 totals 14 residues. CDR3 protein: CASTRIGQGIGYTF. CDR3 sequence (DNA): TGTGCCAGCACCCGCATAGGACAGGGAATTGGCTACACCTTC.

The rearrangement uses TRBV19 and TRBJ1-5; tentatively, D is TRBD1 (5 bases). Between the trimmed V and J ends, which lost 5 bases and 7 bases, there was a span of 15 bases. The germline V gene encodes CDR1 LNHDA and CDR2 SQIVND (reference sequence). The CDR3 contains 14 residues. Here the CDR3 DNA reads TGTGCCAGTAGTCCCCCTGCGGGGGGACAGCCCCAGCATTTT. It specifies CASSPPAGGQPQHF.

The rearrangement uses TRBV18 and TRBJ2-3; D is unclear. CDR3 length: 12 amino acids. Trimming cost V 4 bases and J 6 bases, with 8 bases left between them. The germline V gene encodes CDR1 KGHSH and CDR2 LQKENI. The CDR3 is CASSRRTDTQYF. CDR3 DNA: TGTGCCAGCTCACGGAGAACGGATACGCAGTATTTT.

In regard to this clone: Other DNA sequences of this sample code for an identical CDR3. The CDR3 DNA is TGTGCCAGCAGTCCAAGGGGGAACACTGAAGCTTTCTTT. It encodes CASSPRGNTEAFF. The V call is TRBV6-2 or TRBV6-3, the J call TRBJ1-1; D is possibly TRBD1 (5 bases). CDR1 MNHEY and CDR2 SVGEGT come from the germline V gene. The CDR3 has 13 amino acids. Trimming pared 5 bases from V and 1 base from J, leaving 8 bases between.

This chain links TRBV19 with TRBJ2-1; 7 nucleotides match TRBD2. Germline V lookup: CDR1 LNHDA, CDR2 SQIVND (reference sequence). The CDR3 is made up of 13 amino acids. The J segment lost 9 bases and the V segment lost 2 bases, leaving 4 bases of the junction unmatched. This chain's CDR3 is CASSINREVEQFF. DNA of the CDR3: TGTGCCAGTAGTATAAATCGGGAGGTTGAGCAGTTCTTC.

This chain links TRBV7-2 with TRBJ1-4, with D possibly matching TRBD1 (6 bases). V was cut by 5 bases and J by 0 bases, with 16 bases left in between. CDR1 is SGHTA and CDR2 is FQGNSA in the germline V gene. This CDR3 contains 17 residues. The CDR3 protein is CASSTRGGGSTNEKLFF. The CDR3, as DNA: TGTGCCAGCAGCACTAGGGGGGGCGGATCAACTAATGAAAAACTGTTTTTT.

The chain couples TRBV6-2 or TRBV6-3 to TRBJ2-6, with D possibly matching TRBD1 (6 bases). The CDR3 is made up of 17 amino acids. The ends were cut back, 4 bases at V and 1 base at J, with 14 bases in the middle. The germline V gene has CDR1 MNHEY and CDR2 SVGEGT. This CDR3 reads CASSLWTVRSGANVLTF. The CDR3 coding sequence is TGTGCCAGCAGTTTATGGACAGTCCGTTCTGGGGCCAACGTCCTGACTTTC.

This chain uses TRBV28 with TRBJ2-5; tentatively, D is TRBD1 (6 bases). V was trimmed by 6 bases and J by 5 bases, leaving 16 bases between them. The length of the CDR3 is 14 residues. The germline CDR1 and CDR2 sequences are MDHEN and SYDVKM. The CDR3 spells CASRFGGPGETQYF. The CDR3, as DNA: TGTGCCAGCAGATTTGGGGGCCCCGGGGAGACCCAGTACTTC.

The rearrangement uses TRBV5-1 and TRBJ1-4, with a weak D call TRBD1 (6 bases). V was cut by 3 bases and J by 0 bases, with 12 bases left in between. Germline V lookup: CDR1 SGHRS, CDR2 YFSETQ. The CDR3 spans 16 residues. CDR3 nucleotide sequence: TGCGCCAGCAGCTGGGGGCAGCAGTCAACTAATGAAAAACTGTTTTTT. Protein sequence: CASSWGQQSTNEKLFF.

This rearrangement joins TRBV5-1 to TRBJ2-1; 8 nucleotides agree with TRBD1. The CDR3 loop spans 15 amino acids. CDR1 is SGHRS, CDR2 YFSETQ, per germline. The junction had 6 bases not matched to a gene; V was cut back by 5 bases and J by 2 bases. The CDR3: CASSRQGIAYNEQFF. The CDR3 DNA is TGCGCCAGCAGTCGACAGGGGATCGCCTACAATGAGCAGTTCTTC. The whole variable domain, remainder taken from reference TRBV5-1 and TRBJ2-1, is KAGVTQTPRYLIKTRGQQVTLSCSPISGHRSVSWYQQTPGQGLQFLFEYFSETQRNKGNFPGRFSGRQFSNSRSEMNVSTLELGDSALYLCASSRQGIAYNEQFFGPGTRLTVL.